This T cell receptor (beta chain) was captured in a study of T cells in Graves' hyperthyroidism and ophthalmopathy. General study findings and limits: The model foresaw ophthalmopathy a median roughly 6 months prior to onset.

Patients counted as stable if ophthalmopathy did not develop within 18 months. Clinical symptoms, serum thyroxine and TRAb, thyroid ultrasound and orbital computed tomography together formed the diagnostic basis. The source material, RNA transcripts, was used to amplify TCR beta CDR3 regions. A set of HTBI primers served as the primers for a first-round RT-PCR of the TCR CDR3. TCRdb re-called the multiplex PCR reads through MiXCR, storing one row per CDR3 protein. The sample yields some 620,000 distinct CDR3 sequences, roughly 17% seen once. Trimming cost V 6 bases and J 6 bases; bases outside gene matches: 12. This CDR3 comprises 16 residues. CDR1 and CDR2 from the germline V gene are MNHEY and SVGEGT. Regarding this clonotype: Its specificity is not known.

Input material: blood. The clonotype was recovered from a woman in her 30s with Graves' hyperthyroidism. The V call is TRBV6-2 or TRBV6-3, the J call TRBJ2-7; the match to TRBD2 covers 12 bases. CDR3 in amino acids: CASRQRTSGMRGEQYF. The CDR3 coding sequence is TGTGCCAGCAGACAAAGGACTAGCGGGATGAGGGGCGAGCAGTACTTC.